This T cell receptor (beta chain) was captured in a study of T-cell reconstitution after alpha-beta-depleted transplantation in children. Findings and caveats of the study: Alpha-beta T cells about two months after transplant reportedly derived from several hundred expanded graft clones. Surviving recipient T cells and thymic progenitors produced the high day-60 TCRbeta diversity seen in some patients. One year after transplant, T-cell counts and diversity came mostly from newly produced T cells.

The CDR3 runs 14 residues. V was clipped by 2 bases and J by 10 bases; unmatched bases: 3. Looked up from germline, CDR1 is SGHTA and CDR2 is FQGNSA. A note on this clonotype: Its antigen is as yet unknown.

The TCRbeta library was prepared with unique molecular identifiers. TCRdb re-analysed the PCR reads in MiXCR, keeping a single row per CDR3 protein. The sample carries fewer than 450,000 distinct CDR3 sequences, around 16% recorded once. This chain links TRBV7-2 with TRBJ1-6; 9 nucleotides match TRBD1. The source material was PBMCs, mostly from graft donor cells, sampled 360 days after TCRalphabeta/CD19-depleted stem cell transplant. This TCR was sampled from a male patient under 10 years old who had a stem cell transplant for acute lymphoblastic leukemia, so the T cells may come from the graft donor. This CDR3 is CASSLSQGASPLHF. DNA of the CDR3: TGTGCCAGCAGCTTATCACAGGGGGCCTCACCCCTCCACTTT.